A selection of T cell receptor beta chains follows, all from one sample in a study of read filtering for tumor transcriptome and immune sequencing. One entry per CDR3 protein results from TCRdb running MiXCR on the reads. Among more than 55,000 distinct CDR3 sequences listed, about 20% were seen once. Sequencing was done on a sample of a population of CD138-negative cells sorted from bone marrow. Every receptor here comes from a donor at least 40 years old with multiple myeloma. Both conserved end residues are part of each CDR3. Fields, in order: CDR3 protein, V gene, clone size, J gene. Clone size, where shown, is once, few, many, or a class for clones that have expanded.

CASSSGQGVAYVQYF	TRBV28	NA	TRBJ2-7
CASTLSGSSLNEQFF	TRBV5-1	many	TRBJ2-1
CASSGGYRNSNQPQHF	TRBV10-2	many	TRBJ1-5
CASSIRSLAGDEQYF	TRBV19	many	TRBJ2-7
CSVQTYNEQFF	TRBV29-1	many	TRBJ2-1
CASSLSGQGLSSCNEQFF	TRBV27	many	TRBJ2-1
CASSQLSQIHSGANVLTF	TRBV23-1	NA	TRBJ2-6
CASSRGGGLENEQYF	TRBV28	many	TRBJ2-7
CASSVSGGKTQYF	TRBV7-2	few	TRBJ2-5
CASFGSPNTEAFF	TRBV6-5	many	TRBJ1-1
CSVAQGNQPQHF	TRBV29-1	few	TRBJ1-5
CASSQVGIRLETQYF	TRBV14	many	TRBJ2-5
CASSQDRFRGGHDEQFF	TRBV4-1	medium-sized	TRBJ2-1
CASSRQDPRSGEAFF	TRBV6-2/TRBV6-3	many	TRBJ1-1
CASSRPSQETQYF	TRBV3-1	NA	TRBJ2-5
CASSYRTGGVPHEQYF	TRBV7-9	NA	TRBJ2-7
CASRTEMNTEAFF	TRBV2	many	TRBJ1-1
CASSYRVPGELFF	TRBV6-6	many	TRBJ2-2
CASSFGGGSFIEAFF	TRBV12-3/TRBV12-4	NA	TRBJ1-1
CASRKTNSNQPQHF	TRBV28	many	TRBJ1-5
CASSEADIHTEAFF	TRBV25-1	many	TRBJ1-1
CASSLGLAGGETQYF	TRBV28	few	TRBJ2-5
CSANEQGYETQYF	TRBV20-1	NA	TRBJ2-5
CVSSYSNRKRSGANVLTF	TRBV6-2/TRBV6-3	many	TRBJ2-6
CASSIPGLGFFEQYF	TRBV12-3/TRBV12-4	many	TRBJ2-7
CASSLIGLGTEAFF	TRBV28	few	TRBJ1-1
CASSRQRSTDTQYF	TRBV6-5	many	TRBJ2-3
CASTKTGNNYEQYF	TRBV28	many	TRBJ2-7
CASSPVLEGYEQYF	TRBV11-2	NA	TRBJ2-7
CASSLAGGGTGELFF	TRBV28	medium-sized	TRBJ2-2
CASSPKTSGSNEQFF	TRBV18	NA	TRBJ2-1
CASSLDQYNSPLHF	TRBV5-1	NA	TRBJ1-6
CASSVAGVHEQYF	TRBV19	many	TRBJ2-7
CSASSDTQYF	TRBV20-1	NA	TRBJ2-3
CASSWRLSNQPQHF	TRBV7-2	few	TRBJ1-5
CAISSGLGSGANVLTF	TRBV10-3	many	TRBJ2-6
CASSLAPGEHNEQFF	TRBV5-1	medium-sized	TRBJ2-1
CASTRDRWGADQYF	TRBV7-9	many	TRBJ2-5
CASSYSGDTQYF	TRBV6-6	many	TRBJ2-3
CASSSPRQETQYF	TRBV28	many	TRBJ2-5
CSARVSSGGPTDTQYF	TRBV20-1	many	TRBJ2-3
CASSQSARRTREAFF	TRBV28	many	TRBJ1-1
CSVGLAGVYTQYF	TRBV29-1	NA	TRBJ2-3
CASSPRPQPNTGELFF	TRBV5-6	many	TRBJ2-2
CASSQAGPRSYEQYF	TRBV4-2	NA	TRBJ2-7
CASSIEPRDTQYF	TRBV19	few	TRBJ2-3
CSASYGGSQETQYF	TRBV20-1	NA	TRBJ2-5
CSVSPRGGRHEQYF	TRBV29-1	many	TRBJ2-7
CASSPTGAADTQYF	TRBV3-1	few	TRBJ2-3
CARSPERGNTGELFF	TRBV12-3/TRBV12-4	NA	TRBJ2-2
CATSSDRNQETQYF	TRBV24-1	many	TRBJ2-5
CASSPLAAALNEQFF	TRBV19	many	TRBJ2-1
CASSFRDRGAFF	TRBV28	many	TRBJ1-1
CSARGTGNTGELFF	TRBV20-1	many	TRBJ2-2
CSATYRGSIETQYF	TRBV20-1	many	TRBJ2-5
CSVKGQGETQYF	TRBV20-1	many	TRBJ2-5
CASSLMGTGNEQFF	TRBV5-1	NA	TRBJ2-1
CASKTGEAEQYF	TRBV12-3/TRBV12-4	many	TRBJ2-7
CASSLSGRSYEQYF	TRBV18	few	TRBJ2-7
CASSFALRARGTEAFF	TRBV7-2	many	TRBJ1-1